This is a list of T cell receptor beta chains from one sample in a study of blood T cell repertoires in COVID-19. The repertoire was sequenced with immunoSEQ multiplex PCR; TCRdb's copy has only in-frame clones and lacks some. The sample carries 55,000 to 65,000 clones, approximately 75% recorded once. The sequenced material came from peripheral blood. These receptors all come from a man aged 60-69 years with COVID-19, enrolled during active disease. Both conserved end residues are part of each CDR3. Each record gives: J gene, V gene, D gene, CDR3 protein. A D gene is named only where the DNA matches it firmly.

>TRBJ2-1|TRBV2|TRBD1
CASSGDRERLEQFF
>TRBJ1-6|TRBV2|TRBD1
CASTLTGVLLNSPLHF
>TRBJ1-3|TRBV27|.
CASSLLLEEEVGNTIYF
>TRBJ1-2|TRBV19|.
CASSSQSNYGYTF
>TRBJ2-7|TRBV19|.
CASSPRGALIHEQYF
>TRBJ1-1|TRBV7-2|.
CASSLTPGTNTEAFF
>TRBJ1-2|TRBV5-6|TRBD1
CASSSGTGVGYTF
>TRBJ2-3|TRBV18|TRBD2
CASSPGTSAVDTQYF
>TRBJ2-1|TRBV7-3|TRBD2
CASSSERDYSRNEQFF
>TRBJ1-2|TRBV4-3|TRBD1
CASSLGTGEYGYTF
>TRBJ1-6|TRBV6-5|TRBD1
CASSSGRTGRFSPLHF
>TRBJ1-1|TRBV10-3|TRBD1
CATSWDRGTFF
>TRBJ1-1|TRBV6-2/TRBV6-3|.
CASSHREGRTEAFF
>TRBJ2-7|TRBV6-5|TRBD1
CASNQVGQGVGEQYF
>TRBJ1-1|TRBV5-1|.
CASSFGARGGMNTEAFF